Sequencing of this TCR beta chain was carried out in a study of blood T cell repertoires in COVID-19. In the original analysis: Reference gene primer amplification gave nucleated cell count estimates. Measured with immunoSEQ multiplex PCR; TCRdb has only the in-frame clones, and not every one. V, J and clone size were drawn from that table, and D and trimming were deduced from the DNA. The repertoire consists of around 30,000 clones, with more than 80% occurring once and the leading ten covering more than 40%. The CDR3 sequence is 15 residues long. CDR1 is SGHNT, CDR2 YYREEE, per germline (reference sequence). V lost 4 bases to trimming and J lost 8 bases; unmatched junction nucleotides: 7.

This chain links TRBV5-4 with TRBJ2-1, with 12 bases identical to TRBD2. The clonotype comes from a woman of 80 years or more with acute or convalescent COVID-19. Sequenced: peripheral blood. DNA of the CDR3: TGTGCCAGCAGCCTGACTAGCGGGGGTTGGGATGAGCAGTTCTTC. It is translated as CASSLTSGGWDEQFF.